The TCR beta chain described here comes from a study of PD-L1 blockade in urothelial cancer. Study at large: Males with urothelial cancer arising in the bladder constituted about 85% of the roughly 30 patients.

Time point reported: pretreatment peripheral blood. Concerning this clone itself: Germline and junction disagree at one end, which may indicate a read error.

The CDR3 extends over 17 amino acids. The V gene's germline CDR1 is SGHDT and CDR2 YYEEEE. The data were produced by immunoSEQ multiplex PCR, yet TCRdb's version contains in-frame clones alone and is incomplete. The sample records tens of thousands of clones, approximately 87% being singletons. The sample was PBMCs, taken around atezolizumab (anti-PD-L1) treatment. This TCR was recovered from a man aged 55 to 70 with urothelial cancer. V and J are TRBV5-6 and TRBJ2-5; 9 bases map to TRBD1. DNA of the CDR3: TGTGCCAGCAGCTTGACTACAGGGGGCCGTAGAAGAGAGGCCCAGTACTTC. It encodes CASSLTTGGRRREAQYF.